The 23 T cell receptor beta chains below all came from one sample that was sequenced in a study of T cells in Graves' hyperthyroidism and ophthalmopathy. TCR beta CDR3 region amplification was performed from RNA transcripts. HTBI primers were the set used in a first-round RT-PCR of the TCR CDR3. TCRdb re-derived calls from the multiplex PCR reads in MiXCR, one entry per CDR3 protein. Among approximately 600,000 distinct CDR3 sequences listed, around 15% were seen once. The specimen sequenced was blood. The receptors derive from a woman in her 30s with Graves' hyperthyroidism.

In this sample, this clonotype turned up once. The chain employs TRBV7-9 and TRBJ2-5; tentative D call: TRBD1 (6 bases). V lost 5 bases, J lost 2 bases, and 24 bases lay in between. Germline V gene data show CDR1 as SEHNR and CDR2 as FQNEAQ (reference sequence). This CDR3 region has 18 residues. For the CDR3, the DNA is TGTGCCAGCAGCCAAGAAGGATGGGCTAGGGGGTTTCAAGAGACCCAGTACTTC. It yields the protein CASSQEGWARGFQETQYF. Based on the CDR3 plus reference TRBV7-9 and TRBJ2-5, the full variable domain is DTGVSQNPRHKITKRGQNVTFRCDPISEHNRLYWYRQTLGQGPEFLTYFQNEAQLEKSRLLSDRFSAERPKGSFSTLEIQRTEQGDSAMYLCASSQEGWARGFQETQYFGPGTRLLVL.

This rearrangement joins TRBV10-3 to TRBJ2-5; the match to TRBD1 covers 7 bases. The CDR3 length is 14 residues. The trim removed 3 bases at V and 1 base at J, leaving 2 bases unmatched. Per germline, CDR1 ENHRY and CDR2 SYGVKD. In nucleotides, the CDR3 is TGTGCCATCAGTGATGAGGGGGCCCAAGAGACCCAGTACTTC. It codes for CAISDEGAQETQYF.

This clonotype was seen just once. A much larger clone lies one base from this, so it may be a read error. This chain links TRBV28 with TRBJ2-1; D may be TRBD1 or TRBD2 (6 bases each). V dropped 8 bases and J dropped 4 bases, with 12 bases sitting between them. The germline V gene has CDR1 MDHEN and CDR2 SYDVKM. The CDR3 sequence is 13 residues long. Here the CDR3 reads CASGGGAYNEQFF. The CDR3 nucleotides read TGTGCCAGCGGGGGCGGGGCGTACAATGAGCAGTTCTTC.

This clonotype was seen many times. CDR3 bases: TGTGCCAGCAGGCGCGACAGGGACACTGAAGCTTTCTTT. This encodes CASRRDRDTEAFF. This rearrangement joins TRBV12-3 or TRBV12-4 to TRBJ1-1, with 7 positions matching TRBD1. Germline trimming cut 6 bases from V and 3 bases from J; bases unmatched to any gene: 4. This CDR3 contains 13 residues.

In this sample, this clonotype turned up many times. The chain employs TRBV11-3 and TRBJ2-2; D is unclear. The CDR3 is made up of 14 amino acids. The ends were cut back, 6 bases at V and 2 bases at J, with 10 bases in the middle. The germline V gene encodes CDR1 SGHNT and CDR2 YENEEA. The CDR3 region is CASRVGQNTGELFF. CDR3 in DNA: TGTGCCAGCAGGGTGGGCCAAAACACCGGGGAGCTGTTTTTT.

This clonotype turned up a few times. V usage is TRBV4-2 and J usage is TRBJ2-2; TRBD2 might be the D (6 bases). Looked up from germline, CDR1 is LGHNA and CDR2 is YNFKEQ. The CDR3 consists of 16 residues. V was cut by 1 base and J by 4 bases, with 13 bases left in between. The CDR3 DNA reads TGTGCCAGCAGCCAAGCATCAGGAGCGGGCACCGGGGAGCTGTTTTTT. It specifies CASSQASGAGTGELFF.

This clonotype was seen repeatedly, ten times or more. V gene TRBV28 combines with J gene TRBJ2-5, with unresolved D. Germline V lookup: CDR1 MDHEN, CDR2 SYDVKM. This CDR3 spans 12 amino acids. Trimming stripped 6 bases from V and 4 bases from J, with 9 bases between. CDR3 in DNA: TGTGCCAGCAGGAACTTTAGAGAGACCCAGTACTTC. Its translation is CASRNFRETQYF.

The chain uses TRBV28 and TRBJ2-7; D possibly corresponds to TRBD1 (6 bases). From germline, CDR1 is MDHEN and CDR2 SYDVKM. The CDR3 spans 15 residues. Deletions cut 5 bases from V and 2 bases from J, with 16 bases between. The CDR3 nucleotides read TGTGCCAGCAGTATCTCTTTACAGGGAACCTACGAGCAGTACTTC. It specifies CASSISLQGTYEQYF. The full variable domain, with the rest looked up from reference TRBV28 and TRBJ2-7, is DVKVTQSSRYLVKRTGEKVFLECVQDMDHENMFWYRQDPGLGLRLIYFSYDVKMKEKGDIPEGYSVSREKKERFSLILESASTNQTSMYLCASSISLQGTYEQYFGPGTRLTVT.

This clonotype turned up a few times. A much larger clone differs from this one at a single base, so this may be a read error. CDR3 protein: CASSFVYSNQPQHF. Here the CDR3 DNA reads TGTGCCAGCAGTTTCGTATATAGCAATCAGCCCCAGCATTTT. The chain joins TRBV6-5 to TRBJ1-5; no clear D. V dropped 4 bases and J dropped 0 bases, with 7 bases sitting between them. CDR3 size: 14 residues. Germline CDR1 MNHEY, CDR2 SVGAGI.

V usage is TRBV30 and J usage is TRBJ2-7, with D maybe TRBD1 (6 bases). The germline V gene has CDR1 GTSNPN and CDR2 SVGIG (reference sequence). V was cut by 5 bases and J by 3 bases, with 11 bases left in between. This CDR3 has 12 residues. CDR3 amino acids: CAWQGNNYEQYF. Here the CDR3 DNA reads TGTGCCTGGCAGGGGAACAACTACGAGCAGTACTTC.

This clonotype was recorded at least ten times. CDR3 loop: CSASGNYGYTF. The CDR3, as DNA: TGCAGTGCCTCCGGGAACTATGGCTACACCTTC. This sequence joins TRBV20-1 and TRBJ1-2; D ambiguous. From germline, CDR1 is DFQATT and CDR2 SNEGSKA (reference sequence). The CDR3 sequence is 11 residues long. Between the trimmed V and J ends, which lost 6 bases and 2 bases, there was a span of 7 bases.

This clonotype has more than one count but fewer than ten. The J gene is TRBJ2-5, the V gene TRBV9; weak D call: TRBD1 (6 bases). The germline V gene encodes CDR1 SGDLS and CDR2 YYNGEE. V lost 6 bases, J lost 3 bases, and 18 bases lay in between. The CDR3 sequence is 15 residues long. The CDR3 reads CASTSFTGSEETQYF. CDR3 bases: TGTGCCAGCACCTCCTTTACAGGGTCGGAAGAGACCCAGTACTTC.

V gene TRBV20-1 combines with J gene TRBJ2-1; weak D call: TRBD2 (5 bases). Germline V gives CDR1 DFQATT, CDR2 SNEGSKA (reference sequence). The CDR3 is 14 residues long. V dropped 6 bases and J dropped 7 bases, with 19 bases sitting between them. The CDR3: CSANLMEARNEQFF. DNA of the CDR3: TGCAGTGCAAATCTAATGGAGGCCCGGAATGAGCAGTTCTTC.

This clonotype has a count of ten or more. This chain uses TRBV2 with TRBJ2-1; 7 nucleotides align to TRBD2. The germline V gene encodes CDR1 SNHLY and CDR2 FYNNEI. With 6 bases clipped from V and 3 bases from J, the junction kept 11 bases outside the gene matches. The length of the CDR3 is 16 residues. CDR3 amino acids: CASSDRASGFYNEQFF. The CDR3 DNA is TGTGCCAGCAGCGACCGGGCTAGCGGATTCTACAATGAGCAGTTCTTC.

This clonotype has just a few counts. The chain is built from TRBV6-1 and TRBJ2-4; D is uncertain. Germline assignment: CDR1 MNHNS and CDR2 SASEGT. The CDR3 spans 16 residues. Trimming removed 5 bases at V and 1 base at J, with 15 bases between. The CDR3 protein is CASSSLSTRAKNIQYF. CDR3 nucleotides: TGTGCCAGCAGTTCCCTATCCACTCGGGCCAAAAACATTCAGTACTTC.

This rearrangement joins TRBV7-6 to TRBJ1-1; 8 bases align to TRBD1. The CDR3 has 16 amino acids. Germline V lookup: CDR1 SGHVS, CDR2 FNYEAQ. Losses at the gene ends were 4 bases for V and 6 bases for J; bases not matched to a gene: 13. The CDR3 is CASSSRRDRGGAEAFF. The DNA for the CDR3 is TGTGCCAGCAGCTCCCGTCGCGACAGGGGAGGCGCTGAAGCTTTCTTT.

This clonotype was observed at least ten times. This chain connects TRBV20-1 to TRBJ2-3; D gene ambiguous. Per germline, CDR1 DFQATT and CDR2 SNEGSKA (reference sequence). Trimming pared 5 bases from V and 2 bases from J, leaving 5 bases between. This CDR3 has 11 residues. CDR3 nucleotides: TGCAGTGCTGAGACCACAGATACGCAGTATTTT. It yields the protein CSAETTDTQYF.

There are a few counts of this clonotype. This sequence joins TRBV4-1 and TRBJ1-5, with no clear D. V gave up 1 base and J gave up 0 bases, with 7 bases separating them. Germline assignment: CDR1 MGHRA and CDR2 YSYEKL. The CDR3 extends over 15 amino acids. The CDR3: CASSQVPDSNQPQHF. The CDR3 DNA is TGCGCCAGCAGCCAAGTCCCGGATAGCAATCAGCCCCAGCATTTT.

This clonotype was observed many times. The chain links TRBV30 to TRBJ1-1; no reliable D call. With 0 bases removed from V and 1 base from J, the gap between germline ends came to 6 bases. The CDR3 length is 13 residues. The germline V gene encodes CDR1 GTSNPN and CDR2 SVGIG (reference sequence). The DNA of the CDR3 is TGTGCCTGGAGTGTGGAGTGGAACACTGAAGCTTTCTTT. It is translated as CAWSVEWNTEAFF.

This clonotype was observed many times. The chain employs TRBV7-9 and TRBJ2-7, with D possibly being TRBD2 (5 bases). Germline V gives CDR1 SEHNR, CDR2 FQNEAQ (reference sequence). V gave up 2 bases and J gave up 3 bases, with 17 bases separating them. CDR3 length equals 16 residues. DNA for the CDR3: TGTGCCAGCAGCTTAAATATTATGGGGAGATACTACGAGCAGTACTTC. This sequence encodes CASSLNIMGRYYEQYF.

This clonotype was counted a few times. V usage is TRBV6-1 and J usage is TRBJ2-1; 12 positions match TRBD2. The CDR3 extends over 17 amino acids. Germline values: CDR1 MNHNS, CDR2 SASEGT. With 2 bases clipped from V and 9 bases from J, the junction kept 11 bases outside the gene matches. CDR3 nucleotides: TGTGCCAGCAGTGAACTCCTAACTAGCGGGAGGCGAATTGAGCAGTTCTTC. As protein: CASSELLTSGRRIEQFF.

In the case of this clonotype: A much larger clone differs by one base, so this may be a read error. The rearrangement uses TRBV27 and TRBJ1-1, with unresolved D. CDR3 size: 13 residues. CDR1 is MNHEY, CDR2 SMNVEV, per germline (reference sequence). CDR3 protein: CASGLFGPFEAFF. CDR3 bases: TGTGCCAGCGGTTTATTTGGGCCGTTCGAAGCTTTCTTT.

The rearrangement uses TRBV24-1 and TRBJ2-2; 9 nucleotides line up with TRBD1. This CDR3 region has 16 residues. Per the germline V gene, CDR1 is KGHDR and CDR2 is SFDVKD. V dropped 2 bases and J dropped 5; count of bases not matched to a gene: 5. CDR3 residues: CATSDYGTGRTGELFF. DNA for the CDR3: TGTGCCACCAGTGATTATGGGACAGGGAGGACCGGGGAGCTGTTTTTT.